This is a list of T cell receptor beta chains from one sample in a study of circulating and synovial CD4+ cells in juvenile arthritis. Only in-frame clones appear in the TCRdb table, and some are missing; sequencing was by immunoSEQ multiplex PCR. The sample lists approximately 3,700 clones, roughly 84% occurring once. Sequencing used CD4+ T cells from synovial fluid. These receptors were obtained from a human donor with juvenile idiopathic arthritis. CDR3s include the opening cysteine and the closing phenylalanine or tryptophan. The D gene is left open where the match is weak. Some rows mark clone size as missing; the rest say once, few, many or name a class of expanded clone.

CDR3aa,CDR3nt,v_gene,j_gene,d_gene,abundance
CASSPVGQRNVLTF,TGTGCCAGCAGCCCCGTGGGACAGAGAAACGTCCTGACTTTC,TRBV6-5,TRBJ2-6,TRBD1,NA
CASSILWGQGANVLTF,TGTGCCAGTAGTATTCTTTGGGGGCAAGGGGCCAACGTCCTGACTTTC,TRBV19,TRBJ2-6,NA,NA
CASRKKPGTGKKLFF,TGTGCCAGCAGGAAGAAGCCCGGGACAGGGAAAAAACTGTTTTTT,TRBV6-5,TRBJ1-4,TRBD1,NA
CAISELVAGDTGELFF,TGTGCCATCAGTGAGCTTGTAGCGGGGGACACCGGGGAGCTGTTTTTT,TRBV10-3,TRBJ2-2,TRBD2,NA
CASSRTGQMPGNTIYF,TGTGCCAGCAGCCGCACCGGACAGATGCCAGGAAACACCATATATTTT,TRBV5-4,TRBJ1-3,NA,few
CASSIGRTKSNEQFF,TGTGCCAGTAGTATTGGCCGGACTAAAAGCAATGAGCAGTTCTTC,TRBV19,TRBJ2-1,NA,NA
CASSSGWTNQLQHF,TGTGCCAGCAGCTCGGGGTGGACCAATCAGCTCCAGCATTTT,TRBV5-8,TRBJ1-5,NA,once
CASSLWDSVIYEQYF,TGTGCCAGCAGCTTGTGGGACAGCGTAATCTACGAGCAGTACTTC,TRBV7-9,TRBJ2-7,TRBD1,few
CASSLAKPRFEAFF,TGTGCCAGCAGCTTAGCTAAGCCCCGATTCGAAGCTTTCTTT,TRBV7-2,TRBJ1-1,NA,NA
CASSSTGLTNEQFF,TGTGCCAGCAGTTCCACGGGACTGACAAATGAGCAGTTCTTC,TRBV6-5,TRBJ2-1,NA,NA
CASSLGGLGTEAFF,TGCGCCAGCAGCTTGGGGGGGCTTGGGACTGAAGCTTTCTTT,TRBV5-1,TRBJ1-1,NA,NA
CASSLRSGGDEKLFF,TGTGCCAGCAGTTTACGATCGGGGGGGGATGAAAAACTGTTTTTT,TRBV27,TRBJ1-4,NA,NA
CASRPGQITDTQYF,TGTGCCAGTCGACCGGGACAGATCACAGATACGCAGTATTTT,TRBV6-1,TRBJ2-3,TRBD1,few
CASSIPGGVSNQPQHF,TGTGCCAGTAGTATCCCCGGGGGGGTTAGCAATCAGCCCCAGCATTTT,TRBV19,TRBJ1-5,NA,NA
CASSSGRGGADTQYF,TGCGCCAGCAGCTCTGGGAGAGGGGGGGCAGATACGCAGTATTTT,TRBV5-1,TRBJ2-3,NA,once
CASSLGGGMGETQYF,TGCGCCAGCAGCTTGGGCGGGGGGATGGGAGAGACCCAGTACTTC,TRBV5-1,TRBJ2-5,TRBD2,NA
CASSVTGGPDTQYF,TGTGCCAGCAGCGTGACGGGAGGGCCGGATACGCAGTATTTT,TRBV9,TRBJ2-3,TRBD2,NA
CASRPWSSSQETQYF,TGTGCCAGCAGGCCGTGGTCTAGCAGCCAAGAGACCCAGTACTTC,TRBV5-6,TRBJ2-5,NA,NA
CASGPGLKENTEAFF,TGTGCTAGTGGTCCGGGACTCAAGGAGAACACTGAAGCTTTCTTT,TRBV12-5,TRBJ1-1,NA,once
CASSLSIRGGYTF,TGTGCCAGCAGCTTATCAATCCGCGGGGGCTACACCTTC,TRBV7-2,TRBJ1-2,NA,NA
CASSQSGRASRGEGYSNQPQHF,TGCGCCAGCAGTCAATCCGGCCGGGCGAGCAGGGGCGAGGGGTATAGCAATCAGCCCCAGCATTTT,TRBV23-1,TRBJ1-5,NA,NA
CASSSTAYNEQFF,TGTGCTAGCAGCTCCACCGCGTACAATGAGCAGTTCTTC,TRBV7-7,TRBJ2-1,NA,NA
CASSFIRGSRNYGYTF,TGTGCCAGCAGTTTTATTAGGGGGAGTCGAAACTATGGCTACACCTTC,TRBV27,TRBJ1-2,NA,NA
CASSLGQGNYGYTF,TGCGCCAGCAGCTTGGGACAGGGGAACTATGGCTACACCTTC,TRBV5-1,TRBJ1-2,TRBD1,NA
CASSLARLAGGNTGELFF,TGCGCCAGCAGCCTCGCGAGACTAGCGGGAGGAAACACCGGGGAGCTGTTTTTT,TRBV5-1,TRBJ2-2,TRBD2,NA
CSAEGSYEQYF,TGCAGTGCCGAGGGCTCCTACGAGCAGTACTTC,TRBV20-1,TRBJ2-7,NA,NA
CASILSGTLSSNYGYTF,TGTGCCAGCATCCTATCTGGGACACTAAGCTCTAACTATGGCTACACCTTC,TRBV7-2,TRBJ1-2,NA,NA
CASSKGQGAGSQPQHF,TGTGCCAGCAGCAAGGGACAGGGGGCAGGTAGTCAGCCCCAGCATTTT,TRBV5-6,TRBJ1-5,TRBD1,few
CATRTSKNQYF,TGTGCCACGAGGACATCAAAAAATCAGTACTTC,TRBV6-1,TRBJ2-4,NA,once
CASRDPGPNYTDTQYF,TGCGCCAGCAGAGACCCAGGGCCGAACTACACAGATACGCAGTATTTT,TRBV10-1,TRBJ2-3,NA,once
CASSQEWRGGYTDTQYF,TGCGCCAGCAGCCAAGAATGGCGGGGGGGTTACACAGATACGCAGTATTTT,TRBV4-3,TRBJ2-3,TRBD2,once
CASSTQETQYF,TGTGCCAGCAGTACACAAGAGACCCAGTACTTC,TRBV2,TRBJ2-5,NA,NA
CASSPHETGLVEKLFF,TGTGCCAGCAGTCCTCACGAGACAGGGCTAGTTGAAAAACTGTTTTTT,TRBV6-6,TRBJ1-4,TRBD1,NA
CASSTGLGRFDTQYF,TGTGCCAGCAGCACAGGACTAGGCCGTTTTGATACGCAGTATTTT,TRBV7-6,TRBJ2-3,TRBD2,NA
CASSPTGSGANVLTF,TGTGCCAGCAGCCCGACGGGCTCTGGGGCCAACGTCCTGACTTTC,TRBV28,TRBJ2-6,NA,NA
CASRGQAFMNTEAFF,TGCGCCAGCAGGGGACAGGCGTTCATGAACACTGAAGCTTTCTTT,TRBV5-1,TRBJ1-1,TRBD1,NA
CASSFGTSGGEQYF,TGTGCCAGCAGTTTCGGGACTAGCGGGGGCGAGCAGTACTTC,TRBV6-5,TRBJ2-7,TRBD2,few
CASSKGLAGAGGTGELFF,TGCGCCAGCAGCAAGGGACTAGCGGGAGCAGGAGGCACCGGGGAGCTGTTTTTT,TRBV5-1,TRBJ2-2,TRBD2,NA
CASSRGLAGGGKETQYF,TGTGCCAGCAGCCGAGGACTAGCGGGGGGAGGGAAAGAGACCCAGTACTTC,TRBV7-2,TRBJ2-5,TRBD2,NA
CSARNLDTQYF,TGCAGTGCTAGGAACTTAGATACGCAGTATTTT,TRBV20-1,TRBJ2-3,NA,NA
CASSQIPGTRQETQYF,TGTGCCAGCAGCCAAATCCCGGGGACAAGACAAGAGACCCAGTACTTC,TRBV9,TRBJ2-5,NA,NA
CAWSVLLGSQETQYF,TGTGCCTGGAGTGTACTACTAGGGTCTCAAGAGACCCAGTACTTC,TRBV30,TRBJ2-5,NA,NA